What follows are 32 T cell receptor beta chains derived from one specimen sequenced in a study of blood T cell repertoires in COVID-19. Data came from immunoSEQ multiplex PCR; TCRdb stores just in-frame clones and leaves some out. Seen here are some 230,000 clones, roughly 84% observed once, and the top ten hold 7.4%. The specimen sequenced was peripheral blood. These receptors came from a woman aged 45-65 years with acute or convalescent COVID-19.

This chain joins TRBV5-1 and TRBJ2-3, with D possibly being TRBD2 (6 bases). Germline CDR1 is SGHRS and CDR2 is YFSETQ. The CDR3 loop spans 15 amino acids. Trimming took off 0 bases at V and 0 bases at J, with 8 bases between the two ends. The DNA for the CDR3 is TGCGCCAGCAGCTTGGCAGGGACTAGCACAGATACGCAGTATTTT. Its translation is CASSLAGTSTDTQYF. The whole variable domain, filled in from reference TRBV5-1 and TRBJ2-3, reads KAGVTQTPRYLIKTRGQQVTLSCSPISGHRSVSWYQQTPGQGLQFLFEYFSETQRNKGNFPGRFSGRQFSNSRSEMNVSTLELGDSALYLCASSLAGTSTDTQYFGPGTRLTVL.

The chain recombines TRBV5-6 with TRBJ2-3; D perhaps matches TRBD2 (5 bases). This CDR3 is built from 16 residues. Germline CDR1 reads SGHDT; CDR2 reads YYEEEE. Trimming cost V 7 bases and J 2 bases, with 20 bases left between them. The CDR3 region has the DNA TGTGCCAGCTCTGGCGGTGCGGGCCGAACCACAGATACGCAGTATTTT. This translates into CASSGGAGRTTDTQYF.

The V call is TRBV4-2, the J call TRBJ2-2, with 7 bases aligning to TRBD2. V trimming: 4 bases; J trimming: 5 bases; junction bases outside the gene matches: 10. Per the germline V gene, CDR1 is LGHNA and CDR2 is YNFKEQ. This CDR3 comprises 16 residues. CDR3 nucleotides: TGTGCCAGCAGCCGCCGACTAGCCTCAAGTACCGGGGAGCTGTTTTTT. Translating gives CASSRRLASSTGELFF.

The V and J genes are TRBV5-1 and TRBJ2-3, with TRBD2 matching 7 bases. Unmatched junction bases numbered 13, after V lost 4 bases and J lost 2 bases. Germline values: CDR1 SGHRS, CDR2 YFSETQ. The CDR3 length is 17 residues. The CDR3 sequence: CASSPSRGTINTDTQYF. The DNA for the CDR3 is TGCGCCAGCAGCCCTTCGCGAGGGACTATTAACACAGATACGCAGTATTTT.

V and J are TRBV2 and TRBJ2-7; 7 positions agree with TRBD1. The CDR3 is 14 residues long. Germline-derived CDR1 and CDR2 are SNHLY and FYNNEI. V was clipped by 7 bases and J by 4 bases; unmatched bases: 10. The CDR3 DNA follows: TGTGCCAGCATTACTTGGGGGACAGAATACGAGCAGTACTTC. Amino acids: CASITWGTEYEQYF.

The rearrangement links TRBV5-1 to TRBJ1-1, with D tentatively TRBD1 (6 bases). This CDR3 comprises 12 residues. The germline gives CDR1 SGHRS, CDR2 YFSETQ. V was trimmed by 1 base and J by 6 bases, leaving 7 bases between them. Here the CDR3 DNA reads TGCGCCAGCAGCTTGACAGGGCCTGAAGCTTTCTTT. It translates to CASSLTGPEAFF.

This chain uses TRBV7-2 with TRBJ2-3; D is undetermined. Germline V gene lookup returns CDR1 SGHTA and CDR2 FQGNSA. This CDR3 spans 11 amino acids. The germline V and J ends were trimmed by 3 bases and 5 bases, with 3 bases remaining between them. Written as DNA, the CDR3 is TGTGCCAGCAGCTTTAAAGATACGCAGTATTTT. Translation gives CASSFKDTQYF.

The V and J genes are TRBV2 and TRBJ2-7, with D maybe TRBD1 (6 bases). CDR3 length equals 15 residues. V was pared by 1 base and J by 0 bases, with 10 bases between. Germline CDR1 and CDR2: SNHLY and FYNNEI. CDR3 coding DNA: TGTGCCAGCAGTGAAGACAGGGTGAGCTCCTACGAGCAGTACTTC. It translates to CASSEDRVSSYEQYF.

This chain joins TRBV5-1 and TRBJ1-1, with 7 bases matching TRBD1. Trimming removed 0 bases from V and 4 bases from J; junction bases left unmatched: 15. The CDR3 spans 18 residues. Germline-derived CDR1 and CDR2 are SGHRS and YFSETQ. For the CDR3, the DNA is TGCGCCAGCAGCTTGGGACAGGGTTGGATTTTTGAGGGCACTGAAGCTTTCTTT. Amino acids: CASSLGQGWIFEGTEAFF.

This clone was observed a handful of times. CDR3 region: CASTEREGRDEQFF. The CDR3 DNA follows: TGTGCCAGCACCGAGCGGGAGGGCCGGGATGAGCAGTTCTTC. The J gene is TRBJ2-1, the V gene TRBV27; 10 bases are shared with TRBD2. Looked up from germline, CDR1 is MNHEY and CDR2 is SMNVEV (reference sequence). The CDR3 totals 14 residues. The J segment lost 8 bases and the V segment lost 7 bases, leaving 8 bases of the junction unmatched.

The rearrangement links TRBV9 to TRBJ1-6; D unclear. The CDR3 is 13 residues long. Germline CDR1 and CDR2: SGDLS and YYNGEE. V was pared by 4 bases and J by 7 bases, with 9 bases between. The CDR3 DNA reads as TGTGCCAGCAGCCCTCGTTTCAATTCACCCCTCCACTTT. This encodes CASSPRFNSPLHF.

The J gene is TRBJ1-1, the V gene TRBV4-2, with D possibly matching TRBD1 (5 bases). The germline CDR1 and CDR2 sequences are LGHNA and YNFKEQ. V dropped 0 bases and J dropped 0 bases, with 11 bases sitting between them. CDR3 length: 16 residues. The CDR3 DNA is TGTGCCAGCAGCCAAGAATTTGGGGACTTGAACACTGAAGCTTTCTTT. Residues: CASSQEFGDLNTEAFF.

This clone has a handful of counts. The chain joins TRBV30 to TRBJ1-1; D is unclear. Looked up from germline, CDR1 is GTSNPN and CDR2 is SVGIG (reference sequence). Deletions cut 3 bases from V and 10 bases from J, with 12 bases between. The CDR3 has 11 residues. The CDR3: CAWSQPGGAFF. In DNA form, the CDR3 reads TGTGCCTGGAGCCAGCCCGGCGGAGCTTTCTTT.

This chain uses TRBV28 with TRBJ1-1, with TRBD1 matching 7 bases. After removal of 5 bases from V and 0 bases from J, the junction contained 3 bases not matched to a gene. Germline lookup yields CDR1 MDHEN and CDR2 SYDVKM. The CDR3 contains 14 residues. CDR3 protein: CASSDRVMNTEAFF. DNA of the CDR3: TGTGCCAGCAGTGACAGGGTAATGAACACTGAAGCTTTCTTT.

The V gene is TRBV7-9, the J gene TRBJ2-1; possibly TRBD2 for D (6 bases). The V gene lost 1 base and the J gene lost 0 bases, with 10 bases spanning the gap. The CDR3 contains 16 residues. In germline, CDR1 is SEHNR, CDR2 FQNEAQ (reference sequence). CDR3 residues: CASSLERGNSYNEQFF. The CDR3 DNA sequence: TGTGCCAGCAGCTTAGAGCGCGGGAACTCCTACAATGAGCAGTTCTTC.

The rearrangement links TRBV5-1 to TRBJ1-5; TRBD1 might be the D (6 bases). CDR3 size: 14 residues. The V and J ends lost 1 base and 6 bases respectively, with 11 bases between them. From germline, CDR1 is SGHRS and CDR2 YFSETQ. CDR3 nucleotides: TGCGCCAGCAGCTTGTCGGGGGGCGGTCAGCCCCAGCATTTT. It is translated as CASSLSGGGQPQHF. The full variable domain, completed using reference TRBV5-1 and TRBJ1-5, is KAGVTQTPRYLIKTRGQQVTLSCSPISGHRSVSWYQQTPGQGLQFLFEYFSETQRNKGNFPGRFSGRQFSNSRSEMNVSTLELGDSALYLCASSLSGGGQPQHFGDGTRLSIL.

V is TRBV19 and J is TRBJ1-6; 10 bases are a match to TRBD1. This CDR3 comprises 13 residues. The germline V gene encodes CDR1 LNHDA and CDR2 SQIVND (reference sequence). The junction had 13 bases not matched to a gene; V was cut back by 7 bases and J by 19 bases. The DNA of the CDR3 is TGTGCCAGTACCGAGGGGACAGGGGACGTCCCGCACTTT. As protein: CASTEGTGDVPHF.

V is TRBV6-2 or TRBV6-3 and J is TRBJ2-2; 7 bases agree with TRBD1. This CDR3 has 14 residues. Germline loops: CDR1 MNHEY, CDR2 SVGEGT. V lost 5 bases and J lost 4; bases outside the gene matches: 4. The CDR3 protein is CASSNRGRTGELFF. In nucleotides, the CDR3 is TGTGCCAGCAGTAACAGGGGACGCACCGGGGAGCTGTTTTTT.

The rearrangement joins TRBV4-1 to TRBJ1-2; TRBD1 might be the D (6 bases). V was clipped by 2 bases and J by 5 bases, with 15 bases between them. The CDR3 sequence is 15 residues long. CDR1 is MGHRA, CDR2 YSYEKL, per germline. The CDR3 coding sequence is TGCGCCAGCAGCCAATCAAGAGGGGGTCAGTATGGCTACACCTTC. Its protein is CASSQSRGGQYGYTF.

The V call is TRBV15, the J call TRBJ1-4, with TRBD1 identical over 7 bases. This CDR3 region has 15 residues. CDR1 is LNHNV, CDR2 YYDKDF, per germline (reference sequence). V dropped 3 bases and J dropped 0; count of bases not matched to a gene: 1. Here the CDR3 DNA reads TGTGCCACCAGCAGCCAGGGGGCAACTAATGAAAAACTGTTTTTT. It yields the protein CATSSQGATNEKLFF.

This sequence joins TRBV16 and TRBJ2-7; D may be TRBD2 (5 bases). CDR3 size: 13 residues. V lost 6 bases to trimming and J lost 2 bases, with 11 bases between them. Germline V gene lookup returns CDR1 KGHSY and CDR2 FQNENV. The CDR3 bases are TGTGCCAGCAGTCTGCGGGCCCCCTACGAGCAGTACTTC. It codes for CASSLRAPYEQYF.

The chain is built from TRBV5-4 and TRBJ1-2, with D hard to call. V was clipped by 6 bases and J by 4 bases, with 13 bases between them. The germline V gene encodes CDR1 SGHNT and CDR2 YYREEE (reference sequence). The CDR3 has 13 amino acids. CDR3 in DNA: TGTGCCAGCACTTGGAGCCAGACCTATGGCTACACCTTC. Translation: CASTWSQTYGYTF.

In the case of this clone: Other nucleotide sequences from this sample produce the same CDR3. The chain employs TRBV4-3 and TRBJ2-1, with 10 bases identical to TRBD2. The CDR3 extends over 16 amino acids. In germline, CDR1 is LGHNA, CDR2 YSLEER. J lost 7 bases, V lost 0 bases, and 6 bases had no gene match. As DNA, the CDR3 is TGCGCCAGCAGCCAAGAGGAGCGGGGGGGCTTGAATGAGCAGTTCTTC. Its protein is CASSQEERGGLNEQFF.

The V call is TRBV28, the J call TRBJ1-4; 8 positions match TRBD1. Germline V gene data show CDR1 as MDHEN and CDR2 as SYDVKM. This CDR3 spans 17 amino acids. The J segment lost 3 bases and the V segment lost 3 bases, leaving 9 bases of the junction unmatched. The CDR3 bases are TGTGCCAGCAGTTTGCCCAGGGGGCTTAGGGCTAATGAAAAACTGTTTTTT. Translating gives CASSLPRGLRANEKLFF.

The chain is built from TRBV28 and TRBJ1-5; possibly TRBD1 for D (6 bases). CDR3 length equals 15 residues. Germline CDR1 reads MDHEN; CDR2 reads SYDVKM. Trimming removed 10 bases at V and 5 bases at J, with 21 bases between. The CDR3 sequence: CATGRDTLIYQPQHF. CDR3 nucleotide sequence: TGTGCCACCGGGAGGGACACACTTATTTATCAGCCCCAGCATTTT.

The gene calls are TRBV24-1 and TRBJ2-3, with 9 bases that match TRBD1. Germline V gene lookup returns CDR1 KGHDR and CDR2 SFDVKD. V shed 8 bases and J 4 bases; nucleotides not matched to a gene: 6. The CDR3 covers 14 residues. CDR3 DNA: TGTGCCACCAAACAGGGGGCGCCGCCAGATACGCAGTATTTT. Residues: CATKQGAPPDTQYF.

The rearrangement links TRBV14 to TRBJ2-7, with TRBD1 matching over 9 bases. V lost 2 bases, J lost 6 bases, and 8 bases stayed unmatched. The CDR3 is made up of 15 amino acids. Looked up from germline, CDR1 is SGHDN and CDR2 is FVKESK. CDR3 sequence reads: CASSQRTGTGSEQYF. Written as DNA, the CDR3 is TGTGCCAGCAGCCAACGGACCGGGACAGGGTCCGAGCAGTACTTC.

The CDR3 protein is CASSEDYGGGARQYF. DNA of the CDR3: TGTGCCAGCAGTGAAGATTATGGCGGGGGGGCCAGGCAGTACTTC. V is TRBV2 and J is TRBJ2-7; 9 bases are a match to TRBD2. This CDR3 contains 15 residues. Trimming took 1 base from V and 9 from J; bases not matched to a gene: 10. Germline-derived CDR1 and CDR2 are SNHLY and FYNNEI.

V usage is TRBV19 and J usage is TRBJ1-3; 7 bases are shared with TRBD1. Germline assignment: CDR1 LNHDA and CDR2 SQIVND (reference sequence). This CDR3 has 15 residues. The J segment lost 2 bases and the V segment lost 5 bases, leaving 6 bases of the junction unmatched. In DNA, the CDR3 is TGTGCCAGTAGTCCCGACAGGGAAGCTGGAAACACCATATATTTT. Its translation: CASSPDREAGNTIYF.

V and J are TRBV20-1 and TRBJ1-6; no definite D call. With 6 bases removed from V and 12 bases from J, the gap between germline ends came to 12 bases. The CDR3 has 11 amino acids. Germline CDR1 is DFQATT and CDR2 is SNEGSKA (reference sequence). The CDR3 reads CSAVANEPLHF. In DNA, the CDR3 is TGCAGTGCCGTAGCCAATGAACCCCTCCACTTT.

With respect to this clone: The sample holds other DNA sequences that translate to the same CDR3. The CDR3 region has the DNA TGTGCCAGCAGCCCTAGCGGGGCTAGCACAGATACGCAGTATTTT. It specifies CASSPSGASTDTQYF. The rearrangement joins TRBV11-3 to TRBJ2-3, with 9 bases identical to TRBD2. The CDR3 runs to 15 residues. The V segment lost 5 bases and the J segment 0 bases; nucleotides outside the gene matches: 3. Germline CDR1 reads SGHNT; CDR2 reads YENEEA. Full variable domain (remainder filled in from reference TRBV11-3 and TRBJ2-3): EAGVVQSPRYKIIEKKQPVAFWCNPISGHNTLYWYLQNLGQGPELLIRYENEEAVDDSQLPKDRFSAERLKGVDSTLKIQPAELGDSAVYLCASSPSGASTDTQYFGPGTRLTVL.

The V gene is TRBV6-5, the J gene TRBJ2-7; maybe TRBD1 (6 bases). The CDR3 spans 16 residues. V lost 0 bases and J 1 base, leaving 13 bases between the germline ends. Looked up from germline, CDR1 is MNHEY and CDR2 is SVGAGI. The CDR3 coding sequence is TGTGCCAGCAGTTACTCGGCAGGGGTGACTTCCTACGAGCAGTACTTC. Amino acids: CASSYSAGVTSYEQYF.